The 3 T cell receptor beta chains reported below all come from one sample, sequenced in a study of blood T cell repertoires in COVID-19. Clones were sequenced by immunoSEQ multiplex PCR, and TCRdb holds only the in-frame ones, with some missing. This repertoire shows a few hundred thousand clones, 88% found once; its top ten account for 5.5% to 7%. Sequenced input: peripheral blood. The receptors here all came from a young woman who had recovered from COVID-19.

The chain is built from TRBV7-6 and TRBJ1-5; 11 bases are a match to TRBD1. Trimming took 0 bases from V and 6 from J; bases not matched to a gene: 7. CDR1 SGHVS and CDR2 FNYEAQ come from the germline V gene. The CDR3 runs 17 residues. CDR3 bases: TGTGCCAGCAGCTTAGCGGGAGGACAGGGGGCTGGTCAGCCCCAGCATTTT. Translated, it gives CASSLAGGQGAGQPQHF.

The chain employs TRBV7-8 and TRBJ2-1; 8 nucleotides match TRBD2. This CDR3 region has 13 residues. Germline lookup yields CDR1 SGHVS and CDR2 FQNEAQ. V lost 8 bases to trimming and J lost 5 bases; unmatched junction nucleotides: 5. The CDR3 sequence: CASSREGNNEQFF. In DNA form, the CDR3 reads TGTGCCAGCTCCCGGGAGGGCAACAATGAGCAGTTCTTC.

J is TRBJ2-3 and V is TRBV5-1; 8 nucleotides agree with TRBD2. The CDR3 is 15 amino acids. Germline CDR1 is SGHRS and CDR2 is YFSETQ. Trimming removed 0 bases from V and 6 bases from J; junction bases left unmatched: 6. CDR3 sequence reads: CASSLGLARDDTQYF. Here the CDR3 DNA reads TGCGCCAGCAGCTTGGGACTAGCGAGGGACGATACGCAGTATTTT.